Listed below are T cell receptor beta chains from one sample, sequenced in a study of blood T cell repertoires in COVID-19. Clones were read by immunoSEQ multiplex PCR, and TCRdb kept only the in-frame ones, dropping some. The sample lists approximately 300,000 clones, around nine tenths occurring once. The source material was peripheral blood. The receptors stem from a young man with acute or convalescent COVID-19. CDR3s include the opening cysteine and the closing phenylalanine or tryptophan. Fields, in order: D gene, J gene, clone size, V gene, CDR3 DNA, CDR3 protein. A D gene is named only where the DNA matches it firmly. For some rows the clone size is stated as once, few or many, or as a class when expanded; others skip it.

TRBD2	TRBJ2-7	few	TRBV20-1	TGCAGTGCTAGTCGGGCGGGAGGCCTCTCCTACGAGCAGTACTTC	CSASRAGGLSYEQYF
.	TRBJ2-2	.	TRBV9	TGTGCCAGCAGCGCGGCCATTTCAGGGGTCGGCGGGGAGCTGTTTTTT	CASSAAISGVGGELFF
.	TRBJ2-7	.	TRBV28	TGTGCCAGCAGCACCTTCAGCGGACCTGGGTACTACGAGCAGTACTTC	CASSTFSGPGYYEQYF
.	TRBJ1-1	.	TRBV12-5	TGTGCTAGTGGTCCGAACCCCAGGGGAACTGAAGCTTTCTTT	CASGPNPRGTEAFF
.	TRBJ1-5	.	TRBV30	TGTGCCTGGAGTATCCACTACAATCAGCCCCAGCATTTT	CAWSIHYNQPQHF
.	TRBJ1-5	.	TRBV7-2	TGTGCCAGCCAAGACAGGAAGAGCAATCAGCCCCAGCATTTT	CASQDRKSNQPQHF
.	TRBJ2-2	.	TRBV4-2	TGTGCCAGCAGCCAAGCTACAGGGAGCACCGGGGAGCTGTTTTTT	CASSQATGSTGELFF
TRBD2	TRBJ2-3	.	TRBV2	TGTGCCAGCAGTCCTAGTACTAGCGGGGGGACAGATACGCAGTATTTT	CASSPSTSGGTDTQYF
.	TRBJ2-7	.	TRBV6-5	TGTGCCAGCAGTTCGCTAGGAGAGCAGTACTTC	CASSSLGEQYF
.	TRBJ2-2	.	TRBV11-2	TGTGCCAGCAGCTTAGTCTTTAAGGGGACTTCGAACACCGGGGAGCTGTTTTTT	CASSLVFKGTSNTGELFF
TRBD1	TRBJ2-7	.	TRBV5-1	TGCGCCAGCAGCTCAAACCGACAGGGGCCCGACGAGCAGTACTTC	CASSSNRQGPDEQYF
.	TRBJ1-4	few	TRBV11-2	TGTGCCAGCAGCTTAGTCCGGGGGACTCCAACTAATGAAAAACTGTTTTTT	CASSLVRGTPTNEKLFF
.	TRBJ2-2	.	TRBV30	TGTGCGACTGAATTCGAGGGAGTAGGCGGGGAGCTGTTTTTT	CATEFEGVGGELFF
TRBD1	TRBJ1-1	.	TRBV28	TGTGCCAGCAGTTTGACAGGGGGCATAACTGAAGCTTTCTTT	CASSLTGGITEAFF
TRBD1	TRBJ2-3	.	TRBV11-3	TGTGCCAGCAGCCCCACAGGGGAACGTGGAGATACGCAGTATTTT	CASSPTGERGDTQYF
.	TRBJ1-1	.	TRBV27	TGTGCCAGCAGTTTCAACAGGGCCAACACTGAAGCTTTCTTT	CASSFNRANTEAFF
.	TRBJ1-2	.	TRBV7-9	TGTGCCAGCAGCTTAGCGACGCGTACAGTCTATGGCTACACCTTC	CASSLATRTVYGYTF
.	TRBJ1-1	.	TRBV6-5	TGTGCCAGCAGTCCCATAACGCGTGCTTTCTTT	CASSPITRAFF
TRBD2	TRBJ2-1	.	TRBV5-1	TGCGCCAGCAGCGGGAGGGACCTTAGGCCTAACAATGAGCAGTTCTTC	CASSGRDLRPNNEQFF
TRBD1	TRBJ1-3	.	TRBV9	TGTGCCAGCAGCGTTAAGGGGGCGGAAGGAAACACCATATATTTT	CASSVKGAEGNTIYF
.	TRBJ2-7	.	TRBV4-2	TGTGCCAGCAGCCAGATCCATCCTCCTAGCCCTTCCTACGAGCAGTACTTC	CASSQIHPPSPSYEQYF
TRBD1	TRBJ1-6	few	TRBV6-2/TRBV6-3	TGTGCCAGCAGTTACTCGACAGGGGGCAATTCACCCCTCCACTTT	CASSYSTGGNSPLHF
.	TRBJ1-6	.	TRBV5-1	TGCGCCAGCACCCCGTCGGCTCCCGGGGGGTCCCTCCACTTT	CASTPSAPGGSLHF
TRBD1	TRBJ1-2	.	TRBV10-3	TGTGCCATCAGTGAGCCCGGACAGGGGGCAGTCACCTTC	CAISEPGQGAVTF
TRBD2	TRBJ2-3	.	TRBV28	TGTGCCAGCAGTGGGGGGGTGAATACGCAGTATTTT	CASSGGVNTQYF
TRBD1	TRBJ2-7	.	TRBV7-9	TGTGCCAGCAGCATTGGACAGGGGGCGATCTACGAGCAGTACTTC	CASSIGQGAIYEQYF
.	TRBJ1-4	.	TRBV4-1	TGCGCCAGCAGCCAAGTCCCCAGGGAGGGTGAAAAACTGTTTTTT	CASSQVPREGEKLFF
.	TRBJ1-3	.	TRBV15	TGTGCCACCAGCAGAGGGCTCAGCAGGGTGACTGGAAACACCATATATTTT	CATSRGLSRVTGNTIYF
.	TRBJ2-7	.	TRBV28	TGTGCCAGCAGCCAGTTCTACGAGCAGTACTTC	CASSQFYEQYF
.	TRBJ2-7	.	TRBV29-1	TGCAGCGTTTTTCAGGGCTCCTACGAGCAGTACTTC	CSVFQGSYEQYF
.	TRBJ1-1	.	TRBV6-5	TGTGCCAGCTCCCCAGCTCCGACAGGTTCATCTTTCTTT	CASSPAPTGSSFF
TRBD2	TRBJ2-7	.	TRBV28	TGTGCCAGCAGCTCGGCGGCTAGCGGTGCCTACGAGCAGTACTTC	CASSSAASGAYEQYF
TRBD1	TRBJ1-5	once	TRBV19	TGTGCCAGTAGTATACAGGGGGAAAATCAGCCCCAGCATTTT	CASSIQGENQPQHF
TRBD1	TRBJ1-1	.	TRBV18	TGTGCCAGCTCATTCTGGACAGGGGACACTGAAGCTTTCTTT	CASSFWTGDTEAFF
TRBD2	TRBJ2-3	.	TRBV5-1	TGCGCCAGCAGCTTGCGGGGAGGGGTAGATACGCAGTATTTT	CASSLRGGVDTQYF
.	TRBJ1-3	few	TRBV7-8	TGTGCCAGCAGCTCTTACAGGGTAGCGGGAAGAAACACCATATATTTT	CASSSYRVAGRNTIYF
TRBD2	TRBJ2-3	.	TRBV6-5	TGTGCCAGCAGTTACGTTGCGGGAGGGAGAGATACGCAGTATTTT	CASSYVAGGRDTQYF
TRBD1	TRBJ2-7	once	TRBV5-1	TGCGCCAGCAACCGGGACAGTCCGACCTACGAGCAGTACTTC	CASNRDSPTYEQYF
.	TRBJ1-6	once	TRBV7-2	TGTGCCAGCAGTCCCCGGCGGGATAATTCACCCCTCCACTTT	CASSPRRDNSPLHF
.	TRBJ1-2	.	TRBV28	TGTGCCAGCAGTTTAATTCAGGGTACAGGTCGGTTTTTC	CASSLIQGTGRFF
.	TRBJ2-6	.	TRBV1	TGCACCAGCAGCCAAACGGACAGGCCTGAACCCTCTGGGGCCAACGTCCTGACTTTC	CTSSQTDRPEPSGANVLTF
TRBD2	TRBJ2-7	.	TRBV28	TGTGCCAGTACCCGTAGCGGGAAGTACTACGAGCAGTACTTC	CASTRSGKYYEQYF
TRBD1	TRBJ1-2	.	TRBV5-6	TGTGCCAGCAGCTTGGAAGGGACAGGGGAGGACTATGGCTACACCTTC	CASSLEGTGEDYGYTF
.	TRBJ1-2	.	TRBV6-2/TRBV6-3	TGTGCCAGCAGACCTACTTCAGGGGTTGGTGGCTACACCTTC	CASRPTSGVGGYTF
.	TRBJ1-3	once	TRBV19	TGTGCCAGTAGTACCCGCCAGGCCCTTGGAAACACCATATATTTT	CASSTRQALGNTIYF
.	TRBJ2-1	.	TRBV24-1	TGTGCCACCCGGCCGGGCGGGTCCGTCGGGTGGTTCTTC	CATRPGGSVGWFF
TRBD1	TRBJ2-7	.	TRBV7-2	TGTGCCAGCAGCTCGTTCGGACAGGGGCCCTACGAGCAGTACTTC	CASSSFGQGPYEQYF
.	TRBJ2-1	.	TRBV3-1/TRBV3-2	TGTGCCAGCAGCCGTCAGGGGTCCTACAATGAGCAGTTCTTC	CASSRQGSYNEQFF
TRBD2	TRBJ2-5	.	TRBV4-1	TGCGCCAGCAGCCAAGAGGGAGGACTAGCGGGGTTGAAGACCCAGTACTTC	CASSQEGGLAGLKTQYF
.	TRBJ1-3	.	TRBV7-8	TGTGCCAGCAGCTTCGGACAGTCTGGAAACACCATATATTTT	CASSFGQSGNTIYF
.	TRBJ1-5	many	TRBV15	TGTGCCACCTCCTTACACAATCAGCCCCAGCATTTT	CATSLHNQPQHF
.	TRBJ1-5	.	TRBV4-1	TGCGCCAGCAGCCAAGATGTGACAGATAATCAGCCCCAGCATTTT	CASSQDVTDNQPQHF
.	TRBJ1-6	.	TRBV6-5	TGTGCCAGCAGTTACATTAGGACAGCAAGTTCACCCCTCCACTTT	CASSYIRTASSPLHF
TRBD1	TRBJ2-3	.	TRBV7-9	TGTGCCAGTGGGACAGGGGGGAGGAATACGCAGTATTTT	CASGTGGRNTQYF
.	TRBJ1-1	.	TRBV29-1	TGCAGCGTCCGGGGGGCCGACGGCGCTTTCTTT	CSVRGADGAFF